This TCR beta chain originates from a study of blood T cell repertoires in COVID-19 (TCRdb year 2020). With respect to the entire study: The collaborator samples originated in the United States, Italy and Spain and spanned the acute and convalescent phases of COVID-19. Where available, HLA class I and class II types were taken from metadata supplied by the sample provider and were not determined by assay-based typing. Samples were obtained from the ongoing ImmuneRACE study (first 160 participants) and from 1,254 subjects provided by 6 global collaborators. The dataset comprised deeply sampled blood TCRbeta repertoires from subjects exposed to, actively infected with, or recovered from COVID-19. A de-identified subject ID, COVID-19 status, age in years and sex were almost always included in the sample metadata. The prospective study material was composed of cDNA or gDNA derived from T cells, B-cell-depleted T cells, or PBMCs. The repertoires were released in a freely available public database intended as a resource for research on the immune response to SARS-CoV-2.

Each collaborating institution followed its own protocols to collect whole blood in K2EDTA tubes. For TCRbeta analysis, collaborator samples were shipped as frozen whole blood, as isolated PBMCs, or as DNA extracted from either sample type. General findings and caveats noted by the study authors: The quantity of clinical and demographic metadata differed by source and by participant and was supplied without curation.

This clone has just one count. The clone's antigen remains unknown. Within one base of it there is no much larger clone, and no base qualities were kept. TCRbeta CDR3 regions were amplified from genomic DNA by means of the immunoSEQ Assay, a bias-controlled multiplex PCR. Under the source paper's analysis protocol: Nucleated cell counts per sample were estimated from amplification of reference gene primers within the assay. To quantify the absolute abundance of each unique TCRbeta CDR3 rearrangement, sequence reads were collapsed and filtered. For each sample, productive Simpson clonality was calculated as the square root of Simpson's diversity index over productive rearrangements. TCRdb stores this immuneACCESS table with in-frame sequences only. Part of the clones is absent; in the studies checked, under half of the shortfall reflects unresolved V genes, and no reason is known for the rest. That table furnishes V, J and clone size, whereas the DNA furnished D and trimming. The sample table holds around 190,000 clones, of which more than 75% were seen once. The top ten hold roughly 7.8% of the sample.

Including the terminal cysteine and phenylalanine, the CDR3 comprises 14 residues. Only the CDR3 part of the read is kept: 42 bases, read in frame from the first base. V is cut back by 2 bases and J by 4 bases, with 5 bases in the junction unmatched. In the germline V gene (reference sequence), CDR1 corresponds to MNHEY and CDR2 to SMNVEV. This receptor was identified in a woman aged 45-60 years with active or convalescent COVID-19. The sequenced material came from peripheral blood. The rearranged chain carries TRBV27 and TRBJ2-7, with TRBD2 identical over 7 junction bases. The CDR3 protein: CASSLVGGTYEQYF. The sequenced DNA: TGTGCCAGCAGTTTAGTGGGAGGGACTTACGAGCAGTACTTC.